Presented here are 20 T cell receptor beta chains from one specimen sequenced in a study of cytotoxic CD8 clonotypes in ibrutinib-treated CLL. The method was immunoSEQ multiplex PCR; TCRdb's version includes in-frame clones alone and lacks a portion of them. The sample records 150,000 or so clones, about four fifths being singletons. The specimen was PBMCs, collected after 12 months of ibrutinib treatment. All receptors come from a human donor with chronic lymphocytic leukemia.

The V and J genes are TRBV4-3 and TRBJ2-1, with 11 bases that match TRBD2. CDR1 is LGHNA and CDR2 is YSLEER in the germline V gene. The CDR3 has 19 residues. The J segment lost 8 bases and the V segment lost 0 bases, leaving 15 bases of the junction unmatched. For the CDR3, the DNA is TGCGCCAGCAGCCAAGACGATCTTCGTTCTAGCGGGAGGCGGGATGAGCAGTTCTTC. Its translation is CASSQDDLRSSGRRDEQFF.

The J gene is TRBJ1-2, the V gene TRBV30; 7 bases line up with TRBD1. The CDR3 length is 12 residues. With V trimmed by 3 bases and J by 8 bases, 6 bases remained unmatched. Germline V gene sequence: CDR1 GTSNPN, CDR2 SVGIG (reference sequence). The CDR3 loop is CAWRLEGGGYTF. The CDR3 region has the DNA TGTGCCTGGAGGCTGGAAGGGGGCGGCTACACCTTC.

The chain couples TRBV7-2 to TRBJ1-5; maybe TRBD1 (6 bases). CDR1 SGHTA and CDR2 FQGNSA come from the germline V gene. The V end was cut by 3 bases, the J end by 5 bases, with 14 bases between. The CDR3 spans 15 residues. For the CDR3, the DNA is TGTGCCAGCAGCTTCGGAACCAGGGGAGATCAGCCCCAGCATTTT. Amino acids: CASSFGTRGDQPQHF.

The chain recombines TRBV11-3 with TRBJ2-7, with 9 bases matching TRBD1. Trimming took 5 bases from V and 7 from J; bases not matched to a gene: 3. Germline assignment: CDR1 SGHNT and CDR2 YENEEA. This CDR3 contains 12 residues. The CDR3 protein is CASSDRGREQYF. Here the CDR3 DNA reads TGTGCCAGCAGCGACAGGGGGAGGGAGCAGTACTTC.

This chain connects TRBV7-2 to TRBJ1-5; tentative D call: TRBD1 (6 bases). Looked up from germline, CDR1 is SGHTA and CDR2 is FQGNSA. This CDR3 comprises 13 residues. Trimming left V 4 bases short and J 5 bases short, with 9 bases between. The CDR3 DNA reads as TGTGCCAGCAGCTCAGGGGCTGATCAGCCCCAGCATTTT. Its protein is CASSSGADQPQHF.

This clone was counted a single time. The chain has TRBV7-6 and TRBJ2-3, with TRBD2 matching over 11 bases. From germline, CDR1 is SGHVS and CDR2 FNYEAQ. The length of the CDR3 is 16 residues. V lost 1 base, J lost 3 bases, and 3 bases stayed unmatched. The CDR3 region has the DNA TGTGCCAGCAGCTTAGAAACTAGCGGGAGTACAGATACGCAGTATTTT. Protein sequence: CASSLETSGSTDTQYF.

The chain recombines TRBV7-9 with TRBJ2-7; a weak D match, TRBD1 (5 bases). Germline assignment: CDR1 SEHNR and CDR2 FQNEAQ (reference sequence). This CDR3 region has 16 residues. Trimming took off 4 bases at V and 0 bases at J, with 16 bases between the two ends. This CDR3 reads CASSWALGQISYEQYF. The CDR3 DNA is TGTGCCAGCAGCTGGGCTTTGGGGCAGATCTCCTACGAGCAGTACTTC.

V usage is TRBV19 and J usage is TRBJ1-2; 8 nucleotides align to TRBD1. Germline trimming cut 4 bases from V and 0 bases from J; bases unmatched to any gene: 7. Germline CDR1 LNHDA, CDR2 SQIVND (reference sequence). The CDR3 runs 16 residues. For the CDR3, the DNA is TGTGCCAGTAGTAAACGGGACAGGCAAGCTAACTATGGCTACACCTTC. Its translation: CASSKRDRQANYGYTF.

The chain employs TRBV9 and TRBJ1-3; tentative D call: TRBD1 (6 bases). V lost 4 bases and J 0 bases, leaving 11 bases between the germline ends. This CDR3 has 15 amino acids. Germline values: CDR1 SGDLS, CDR2 YYNGEE. The CDR3, as DNA: TGTGCCAGCAGCAGGGACACGAACTCTGGAAACACCATATATTTT. As protein: CASSRDTNSGNTIYF.

The chain recombines TRBV5-1 with TRBJ2-5; 12 nucleotides align to TRBD2. CDR1 and CDR2 from the germline V gene are SGHRS and YFSETQ. V was pared by 4 bases and J by 3 bases, with 16 bases of the junction left unmatched. The CDR3 length is 19 residues. The chain's CDR3 is CASSPLTQGLAGPKETQYF. The CDR3 region has the DNA TGCGCCAGCAGCCCGTTAACTCAAGGACTAGCGGGGCCCAAAGAGACCCAGTACTTC.

This sequence joins TRBV5-6 and TRBJ2-3; either TRBD1 or TRBD2 may supply D (5 bases each). There are 16 residues in the CDR3. Germline V CDR1 and CDR2: SGHDT, YYEEEE. Trimming took 0 bases from V and 0 from J, leaving 11 bases between them. This CDR3 is CASSLVGVTSTDTQYF. The DNA of the CDR3 is TGTGCCAGCAGCTTGGTGGGGGTTACTAGCACAGATACGCAGTATTTT.

The CDR3 DNA reads as TGTGCCAGCAGTGACAGGGTCAATTCGGATGAGCAGTTCTTC. Residues: CASSDRVNSDEQFF. This rearrangement joins TRBV2 to TRBJ2-1, with D possibly being TRBD1 (5 bases). The germline CDR1 and CDR2 sequences are SNHLY and FYNNEI. V lost 3 bases, J lost 8 bases, and 14 bases lay in between. CDR3 length: 14 residues. Based on the CDR3 plus reference TRBV2 and TRBJ2-1, the full variable domain is EPEVTQTPSHQVTQMGQEVILRCVPISNHLYFYWYRQILGQKVEFLVSFYNNEISEKSEIFDDQFSVERPDGSNFTLKIRSTKLEDSAMYFCASSDRVNSDEQFFGPGTRLTVL.

The chain uses TRBV9 and TRBJ2-7, with D uncertain. This CDR3 is built from 14 residues. Trimming stripped 4 bases from V and 0 bases from J, with 11 bases between. Germline V lookup: CDR1 SGDLS, CDR2 YYNGEE. As DNA, the CDR3 is TGTGCCAGCAGCCCCATCACGACCTCCTACGAGCAGTACTTC. This gives the protein CASSPITTSYEQYF.

This sequence joins TRBV18 and TRBJ1-5, with D perhaps matching TRBD1 (5 bases). CDR1 is KGHSH and CDR2 is LQKENI in the germline V gene. Deletions cut 2 bases from V and 5 bases from J, with 7 bases between. The CDR3 contains 13 residues. CDR3 bases: TGTGCCAGCTCACCAGGGACCGATCAGCCCCAGCATTTT. Protein product: CASSPGTDQPQHF.

The J gene is TRBJ2-2, the V gene TRBV5-8, with TRBD2 matching over 10 bases. The CDR3 length is 16 residues. V lost 2 bases and J lost 0; bases outside the gene matches: 1. Germline CDR1 and CDR2: SGHTS and YDEGEE. The CDR3 region is CASSLLAGTNTGELFF. The CDR3 coding sequence is TGTGCCAGCAGCTTACTAGCGGGAACGAACACCGGGGAGCTGTTTTTT.

The chain joins TRBV28 to TRBJ2-4; D is perhaps TRBD2 (7 bases). The germline V and J ends were trimmed by 3 bases and 0 bases, with 12 bases remaining between them. Germline values: CDR1 MDHEN, CDR2 SYDVKM. CDR3 length: 16 residues. The CDR3, as DNA: TGTGCCAGCAGTTTGCAGGGGACTATAGCCAAAAACATTCAGTACTTC. It codes for CASSLQGTIAKNIQYF.

CDR3 amino acids: CASSLLAGPYNEQFF. CDR3 nucleotide sequence: TGTGCCAGCAGCTTATTAGCGGGTCCCTACAATGAGCAGTTCTTC. The chain employs TRBV7-8 and TRBJ2-1; 7 bases agree with TRBD2. Per germline, CDR1 SGHVS and CDR2 FQNEAQ. The CDR3 loop spans 15 amino acids. V dropped 2 bases and J dropped 2; count of bases not matched to a gene: 3.

CDR3 coding DNA: TGTGCCAGCAGTGGGGACAGGGGGCGTGGCTACACCTTC. Its translation is CASSGDRGRGYTF. The rearrangement links TRBV6-1 to TRBJ1-2; 12 positions match TRBD1. The germline V gene encodes CDR1 MNHNS and CDR2 SASEGT. The CDR3 loop spans 13 amino acids. J gave up 7 bases and V 4 bases, and 1 base lay outside the gene matches.

The genes are TRBV18 and TRBJ2-3, with D possibly being TRBD1 (6 bases). The ends were cut back, 2 bases at V and 2 bases at J, with 8 bases in the middle. The CDR3 spans 14 residues. CDR1 is KGHSH and CDR2 is LQKENI in the germline V gene. CDR3 amino acids: CASSPSGVTDTQYF. The CDR3 region has the DNA TGTGCCAGCTCACCATCAGGGGTCACAGATACGCAGTATTTT.

The V call is TRBV7-8, the J call TRBJ2-7; the match to TRBD2 covers 10 bases. J lost 4 bases, V lost 1 base, and 7 bases had no gene match. Per germline, CDR1 SGHVS and CDR2 FQNEAQ. The CDR3 loop spans 16 amino acids. The CDR3 reads CASSLGRLAGGYEQYF. CDR3 bases: TGTGCCAGCAGCTTAGGGAGACTAGCGGGCGGATACGAGCAGTACTTC.